This is a list of T cell receptor beta chains from one sample in a study of T-cell reconstitution after alpha-beta-depleted transplantation in children. TCRdb re-called the PCR reads through MiXCR, storing one row per CDR3 protein. The table has approximately 150,000 distinct CDR3 sequences, 8.5% to 10% seen once; the top ten hold around 18%. Specimen: PBMCs, mostly from graft donor cells, collected 180 days after TCRalphabeta/CD19-depleted stem cell transplant. Source of these receptors: a female patient between 2 and 15 years old who had a stem cell transplant for congenital amegakaryocytic thrombocytopenia, so the T cells may come from the graft donor. Each CDR3 is given with its conserved first and last residue. D genes are given only for firm matches. Rows give clone size only sometimes, using once, few, many, or a class for an expanded clone.

14	TRBV5-5	TRBJ2-2	medium-sized	TRBD1	TGTGCCAGCAACCAGGGACAGACCCACCGGGAGCTGTTTTTT	CASNQGQTHRELFF
13	TRBV7-3	TRBJ2-1	few	-	TGTGCCAGCAGCTCTGGACTCCACAATGAGCAGTTCTTC	CASSSGLHNEQFF
13	TRBV7-8	TRBJ1-2	many	TRBD1	TGTGCCAGCAGCCTATTGACAGGGGAAGGCTACACCTTC	CASSLLTGEGYTF
14	TRBV6-1	TRBJ2-1	many	-	TGTGCCAGCAACCGGGACTCAAATGGGAATGAGCAGTTCTTC	CASNRDSNGNEQFF
16	TRBV7-9	TRBJ2-1	many	TRBD2	TGTGCCAGCAGCCTATACGGGACTAGGGGTTACAATGAGCAGTTCTTC	CASSLYGTRGYNEQFF
15	TRBV15	TRBJ2-6	many	-	TGTGCCACCAGCAGGGGTACCGGGCCGTACAACGTCCTGACTTTC	CATSRGTGPYNVLTF
12	TRBV5-6	TRBJ1-2	many	-	TGTGCCAGCAGCTTGGGAGTCTATGGCTACACCTTC	CASSLGVYGYTF
18	TRBV15	TRBJ2-5	-	-	TGTGCCACCAGCAGAGCGGCCCGAAGACCGTTTTGGGAAGAGACCCACTACTTC	CATSRAARRPFWEETHYF
16	TRBV20-1	TRBJ2-1	-	TRBD2	TGCAGTGCTAAGCCTTTAGCGGGAGTGGTGTACAATGAGCAGTTCTTC	CSAKPLAGVVYNEQFF
15	TRBV4-3	TRBJ1-2	many	-	TGCGCCAGCAGCCAAGATACCCAGATCTCTTATGGCTACACCTTC	CASSQDTQISYGYTF
15	TRBV5-1	TRBJ2-7	many	TRBD2	TGCGCCAGCAACCTACTAGCGGGAGCCTCCTACGAGCAGTACTTC	CASNLLAGASYEQYF
15	TRBV28	TRBJ2-7	few	-	TGTGCCAGCAGCCTACTACAGGGAGGCCTTGACGAGCAGTACTTC	CASSLLQGGLDEQYF
14	TRBV3-1	TRBJ1-4	-	-	TGTGCCAGCAGCCAAGATCAAACCGGACATAAACTGTTTTTT	CASSQDQTGHKLFF
17	TRBV5-1	TRBJ2-3	many	TRBD2	TGCGCCAGCAGCTTGGACCTAATGCGGGGGGACACAGATACGCAGTATTTT	CASSLDLMRGDTDTQYF
13	TRBV10-3	TRBJ2-7	many	TRBD1	TGTGCCATCAGTGGACAGGGGATCTACGAGCAGTACTTC	CAISGQGIYEQYF
15	TRBV7-2	TRBJ2-3	-	TRBD2	TGTGCCAGCAGCCAAGCACCGGGACTAGTGATGGCGCAGTATTTT	CASSQAPGLVMAQYF
14	TRBV29-1	TRBJ2-2	many	TRBD2	TGCAGCGTTGGAACTAGCGGGAGGGCCGGGGAGCTGTTTTTT	CSVGTSGRAGELFF
14	TRBV28	TRBJ1-2	many	TRBD1	TGTGCCAGCAGATCGACAGGGGGAGACGAAGGCTACACCTTC	CASRSTGGDEGYTF
14	TRBV5-1	TRBJ2-2	many	-	TGCGCCAGCAGCCTAGGGCCCGAAACCGGGGAGCTGTTTTTT	CASSLGPETGELFF
15	TRBV5-6	TRBJ2-4	few	-	TGTGCCAGCAGCTTGGATTGGGCGACAAAAAACATTCAGTACTTC	CASSLDWATKNIQYF
13	TRBV10-2	TRBJ2-7	-	-	TGCGCCAGCATGTCGCCGGCCTCCTACGAGCAGTACTTC	CASMSPASYEQYF
15	TRBV7-8	TRBJ2-5	many	-	TGTGCCAGCAGCTCATACTACAGGACGGCGGAGACCCAGTACTTC	CASSSYYRTAETQYF
13	TRBV5-1	TRBJ2-3	many	-	TGCGCCAGCAGCTTGGGTATCACAGATACGCAGTATTTT	CASSLGITDTQYF
12	TRBV20-1	TRBJ2-7	-	-	TGCAGTGCCGCCGGGGTCAGCTACGAGCAGTACTTC	CSAAGVSYEQYF
15	TRBV10-3	TRBJ2-7	many	TRBD2	TGTGCCATCATGCGAAGCGGGGGAGGGCTCTACGAGCAGTACTTC	CAIMRSGGGLYEQYF
14	TRBV7-6	TRBJ2-7	many	-	TGTGCCAGCAGCCAAGGACCCACCTCCTACGAGCAGTACTTC	CASSQGPTSYEQYF
20	TRBV6-4	TRBJ2-6	many	TRBD2	TGTGCCACCCACGGGGCGGTGGAGCGGGAGGCCGACTCTGGGGCCAACGTCCTGACTTTC	CATHGAVEREADSGANVLTF
13	TRBV28	TRBJ2-7	many	TRBD2	TGTGCCAGCAGTAGCGGGGGATCCTACGAGCAGTACTTC	CASSSGGSYEQYF
17	TRBV11-2	TRBJ1-2	-	-	TGTGCCAGCAGCTCTGGGGGCCTGACTGCAACCTTCTATGGCTACACCTTC	CASSSGGLTATFYGYTF
15	TRBV28	TRBJ1-5	many	-	TGTGCCAGCACCTTCCTCGGCAGGCGCAATCAGCCCCAGCATTTT	CASTFLGRRNQPQHF
12	TRBV5-1	TRBJ2-7	many	-	TGCGCCAGCAAGGGCGATAGTTACGAGCAGTACTTC	CASKGDSYEQYF
16	TRBV2	TRBJ2-1	few	-	TGTGCCAGCAGTGAAACAGGCTTCTTCTCAAGTGGTGAGCAGTTCTTC	CASSETGFFSSGEQFF